The present T cell receptor (beta chain) was sequenced within a study of blood T cell repertoires in COVID-19. Turning to the study itself: Italy, Spain and the United States were the sources of the convalescent and acute COVID-19 samples.

V was shortened by 0 bases and J by 5 bases, with 16 bases between the two germline ends. Per the germline V gene, CDR1 is LGHNA and CDR2 is YSLEER. The CDR3 length is 16 residues. Sequenced by immunoSEQ multiplex PCR; TCRdb stores in-frame clones only, minus some. The sample holds 150,000 to 200,000 clones, over 80% seen once. The V gene is TRBV4-3, the J gene TRBJ1-2, with D possibly TRBD1 on 5 matching bases. The specimen sequenced was peripheral blood. This TCR derives from a woman older than 75 with active or convalescent COVID-19. In nucleotides, the CDR3 is TGCGCCAGCAGCCAAGACCGGGGAGGGGTAGGATATGGCTACACCTTC. This gives the protein CASSQDRGGVGYGYTF.